Shown below are 29 T cell receptor beta chains from a single sample sequenced in a study of Ad26.COV2.S vaccination and SARS-CoV-2 variants. The assay was immunoSEQ multiplex PCR, and TCRdb's table has in-frame clones only and misses some. Of approximately 480,000 clones in the sample, roughly 89% were seen once. Treatment defined: over 15 received Ad26.COV2.S at low or high dose, single or two shots; several received placebo; per-sample allocation not given. Following the first vaccine or placebo injection, samples were taken on day 63. This sample comprised peripheral blood, obtained in a trial of Ad26.COV2.S vaccine versus placebo. These receptors came from a person aged 18 to 65 who received the Ad26.COV2.S COVID-19 vaccine or a placebo.

The chain is built from TRBV15 and TRBJ1-3; D gene unclear. In germline, CDR1 is LNHNV, CDR2 YYDKDF (reference sequence). V lost 0 bases and J lost 3, with 9 bases in between. This CDR3 has 15 amino acids. The CDR3 is CATSRETQIGNTIYF. CDR3 sequence (DNA): TGTGCCACCAGCAGAGAGACGCAGATTGGAAACACCATATATTTT.

CDR3 region: CASSLDGRSGEKLFF. As DNA, the CDR3 is TGTGCCAGTAGTCTCGACGGACGGTCGGGGGAAAAACTGTTTTTT. This chain joins TRBV19 and TRBJ1-4, with no clear D. This CDR3 comprises 15 residues. The germline CDR1 and CDR2 sequences are LNHDA and SQIVND (reference sequence). Trimming removed 5 bases at V and 8 bases at J, with 18 bases between.

The V and J genes are TRBV28 and TRBJ2-1, with 14 bases that match TRBD2. Losses at the gene ends were 5 bases for V and 6 bases for J; bases not matched to a gene: 3. The germline V gene has CDR1 MDHEN and CDR2 SYDVKM. This CDR3 has 15 residues. CDR3 region: CASSVGLAGVNEQFF. The DNA of the CDR3 is TGTGCCAGCAGTGTGGGACTAGCGGGAGTCAATGAGCAGTTCTTC.

This chain joins TRBV28 and TRBJ2-2; 9 bases match TRBD2. Germline assignment: CDR1 MDHEN and CDR2 SYDVKM. The CDR3 covers 15 residues. With 7 bases clipped from V and 4 bases from J, the junction kept 7 bases outside the gene matches. CDR3 DNA sequence: TGTGCCAGCATTCAATGGCGGGAGGGCACCGGGGAGCTGTTTTTT. The encoded protein is CASIQWREGTGELFF.

V is TRBV19 and J is TRBJ1-5; TRBD1 aligns across 8 bases. The ends lost 5 bases at V and 3 bases at J; junction bases unmatched: 15. Germline V gene data show CDR1 as LNHDA and CDR2 as SQIVND (reference sequence). There are 18 residues in the CDR3. CDR3 sequence (DNA): TGTGCCAGTAGTTGTTTCGGCGAAGAGACAGGGGACAATCAGCCCCAGCATTTT. The encoded protein is CASSCFGEETGDNQPQHF.

J is TRBJ2-1 and V is TRBV29-1; 10 bases map to TRBD2. The germline V gene encodes CDR1 SQVTM and CDR2 ANQGSEA. The CDR3 contains 16 residues. Trimming removed 6 bases from V and 5 bases from J; junction bases left unmatched: 13. This CDR3 reads CSVTDRTSGGNNEQFF. The CDR3 DNA is TGCAGCGTAACGGACCGGACTAGCGGCGGCAACAATGAGCAGTTCTTC.

The chain carries TRBV28 and TRBJ1-2, with 8 bases that match TRBD1. CDR1 MDHEN and CDR2 SYDVKM come from the germline V gene. CDR3 length: 13 amino acids. The V gene end was trimmed by 4 bases and the J gene end by 7 bases; junction bases not matched to a gene: 5. CDR3 bases: TGTGCCAGCAGTTGGACAGGGTTATTTGGCTACACCTTC. It is translated as CASSWTGLFGYTF.

V and J are TRBV6-2 or TRBV6-3 and TRBJ1-5; 7 bases align to TRBD1. The CDR3 is made up of 17 amino acids. Germline values: CDR1 MNHEY, CDR2 SVGEGT. The V and J ends lost 5 bases and 4 bases, in that order; junction bases with no gene match: 14. CDR3 coding DNA: TGTGCCAGCAGTCGCGGAGACACGGACAGGCGTAATCAGCCCCAGCATTTT. This sequence encodes CASSRGDTDRRNQPQHF.

This chain connects TRBV6-6 to TRBJ2-7; weak D call: TRBD2 (5 bases). The CDR3 has 12 amino acids. The germline V gene has CDR1 MNHNY and CDR2 SVGAGI (reference sequence). V lost 6 bases to trimming and J lost 4 bases, with 10 bases between them. CDR3 protein: CASSLLGYEQYF. The CDR3 DNA reads as TGTGCCAGCAGCCTACTAGGGTACGAGCAGTACTTC.

This chain links TRBV5-6 with TRBJ2-3; 8 bases map to TRBD2. Germline-derived CDR1 and CDR2 are SGHDT and YYEEEE. The CDR3 spans 15 residues. With V trimmed by 4 bases and J by 4 bases, 8 bases remained unmatched. CDR3 coding DNA: TGTGCCAGCAGCGAAACTAGCGGCGTGCCAGATACGCAGTATTTT. This translates into CASSETSGVPDTQYF.

The chain uses TRBV2 and TRBJ2-7; D may be TRBD2 (6 bases). Trimming cost V 6 bases and J 3 bases, with 9 bases left between them. Germline V CDR1 and CDR2: SNHLY, FYNNEI. CDR3 length equals 12 residues. CDR3 nucleotide sequence: TGTGCCAGCAGGTCCGGGGGCTACGAGCAGTACTTC. It codes for CASRSGGYEQYF.

This chain uses TRBV5-1 with TRBJ2-1; D gene uncertain. The length of the CDR3 is 13 residues. Germline V gives CDR1 SGHRS, CDR2 YFSETQ. V was cut by 0 bases and J by 7 bases, with 8 bases left in between. The CDR3 region has the DNA TGCGCCAGCAGCTTGGCCATGGTGAATGAGCAGTTCTTC. It translates to CASSLAMVNEQFF.

CDR3 sequence: CASSASWTRSQPQHF. The CDR3, as DNA: TGTGCCAGTAGTGCTTCCTGGACTCGAAGTCAGCCCCAGCATTTT. J is TRBJ1-5 and V is TRBV19, with no clear D. CDR1 and CDR2 (germline): LNHDA, SQIVND (reference sequence). This CDR3 is built from 15 residues. The V end lost 5 bases, the J end lost 6 bases, and 17 bases lay between the germline ends.

The chain combines TRBV7-2 with TRBJ2-5; the D gene is possibly TRBD2 (6 bases). The CDR3 runs to 14 residues. V lost 1 base and J lost 5, with 11 bases in between. Germline values: CDR1 SGHTA, CDR2 FQGNSA. This CDR3 reads CASSLDGSRETQYF. As DNA, the CDR3 is TGTGCCAGCAGCTTAGACGGGAGTCGGGAGACCCAGTACTTC.

This chain links TRBV12-3 or TRBV12-4 with TRBJ1-1; D is unclear. The CDR3 contains 12 residues. The V end was cut by 3 bases, the J end by 8 bases, with 10 bases between. CDR3 region: CASSFGPTEAFF. In DNA form, the CDR3 reads TGTGCCAGCAGTTTCGGCCCCACAGAAGCTTTCTTT.

This chain uses TRBV7-2 with TRBJ2-7; no reliable D call. The CDR3 is 14 residues long. Trimming cost V 2 bases and J 6 bases, with 14 bases left between them. Germline V gives CDR1 SGHTA, CDR2 FQGNSA. CDR3 residues: CASSLLTYPSEQYF. The CDR3 nucleotides read TGTGCCAGCAGCTTATTAACTTACCCCTCCGAGCAGTACTTC.

This sequence joins TRBV6-5 and TRBJ2-5; the D gene is possibly TRBD2 (7 bases). Germline CDR1 reads MNHEY; CDR2 reads SVGAGI. V lost 8 bases and J lost 5, with 9 bases in between. The CDR3 consists of 11 residues. CDR3 region: CASGRGETQYF. The CDR3 bases are TGTGCCAGCGGGAGGGGGGAGACCCAGTACTTC.

The chain carries TRBV14 and TRBJ1-5, with TRBD1 matching 7 bases. CDR1 is SGHDN, CDR2 FVKESK, per germline. The J segment lost 9 bases and the V segment lost 3 bases, leaving 11 bases of the junction unmatched. The CDR3 has 15 residues. The CDR3 DNA sequence: TGTGCCAGCAGCCAGAGAGGGGGCGGCCAGGGGCCCCAGCATTTT. It specifies CASSQRGGGQGPQHF. Using reference TRBV14 and TRBJ1-5 for the parts outside the CDR3, the full variable domain is EAGVTQFPSHSVIEKGQTVTLRCDPISGHDNLYWYRRVMGKEIKFLLHFVKESKQDESGMPNNRFLAERTGGTYSTLKVQPAELEDSGVYFCASSQRGGGQGPQHFGDGTRLSIL.

This clone was picked up one time. The rearrangement links TRBV24-1 to TRBJ1-1, with D possibly matching TRBD1 (5 bases). The CDR3 loop spans 15 amino acids. Trimming stripped 2 bases from V and 1 base from J, with 10 bases between. Germline V lookup: CDR1 KGHDR, CDR2 SFDVKD. The CDR3 here is CATSDSSTGNTEAFF. In nucleotides, the CDR3 is TGTGCCACCAGTGATTCCTCTACAGGGAACACTGAAGCTTTCTTT.

This chain joins TRBV5-1 and TRBJ2-2; 7 positions match TRBD2. Germline CDR1 and CDR2: SGHRS and YFSETQ. The CDR3 has 15 amino acids. J was trimmed by 3 bases and V by 3 bases; bases with no gene match: 5. CDR3 residues: CASSSGLVDTGELFF. The CDR3 bases are TGCGCCAGCAGCTCCGGACTAGTTGACACCGGGGAGCTGTTTTTT.

The chain couples TRBV5-6 to TRBJ1-4; 8 bases align to TRBD1. The CDR3 covers 14 residues. Trimming at V came to 4 bases and at J to 4 bases, leaving 3 bases not matched to a gene. Per the germline V gene, CDR1 is SGHDT and CDR2 is YYEEEE. Here the CDR3 DNA reads TGTGCCAGCAGCCGGGACAGGCTTAATGAAAAACTGTTTTTT. This encodes CASSRDRLNEKLFF.

The chain employs TRBV7-9 and TRBJ2-7; D may be TRBD2 (6 bases). CDR1 and CDR2 (germline): SEHNR, FQNEAQ (reference sequence). Deletions cut 5 bases from V and 5 bases from J, with 19 bases between. CDR3 length equals 15 residues. The CDR3 protein is CASSPRGAFTDEQYF. As DNA, the CDR3 is TGTGCCAGCAGCCCCCGCGGGGCCTTCACGGACGAGCAGTACTTC. Using reference TRBV7-9 and TRBJ2-7 for the parts outside the CDR3, the full variable domain is DTGVSQNPRHKITKRGQNVTFRCDPISEHNRLYWYRQTLGQGPEFLTYFQNEAQLEKSRLLSDRFSAERPKGSFSTLEIQRTEQGDSAMYLCASSPRGAFTDEQYFGPGTRLTVT.

V and J are TRBV28 and TRBJ1-1; 9 nucleotides align to TRBD1. J lost 9 bases, V lost 5 bases, and 7 bases had no gene match. The CDR3 totals 13 residues. Germline CDR1 reads MDHEN; CDR2 reads SYDVKM. The CDR3 DNA reads as TGTGCCAGCAGTCCCTTGGGACAGGGAAAAGCTTTCTTT. Translated: CASSPLGQGKAFF. The full variable domain, its missing parts supplied by reference TRBV28 and TRBJ1-1, is DVKVTQSSRYLVKRTGEKVFLECVQDMDHENMFWYRQDPGLGLRLIYFSYDVKMKEKGDIPEGYSVSREKKERFSLILESASTNQTSMYLCASSPLGQGKAFFGQGTRLTVV.

The chain combines TRBV7-3 with TRBJ1-1; perhaps TRBD1 as D (6 bases). Germline V lookup: CDR1 SGHTA, CDR2 FQGTGA. The V end was cut by 2 bases, the J end by 10 bases, with 14 bases between. There are 13 residues in the CDR3. The chain's CDR3 is CASSLDSGTSAFF. CDR3 sequence (DNA): TGTGCCAGCAGCTTAGATTCGGGGACATCAGCTTTCTTT.

The chain has TRBV7-9 and TRBJ2-1, with D unresolved. The V gene lost 5 bases and the J gene lost 5 bases, with 13 bases spanning the gap. The CDR3 runs 14 residues. The germline CDR1 and CDR2 sequences are SEHNR and FQNEAQ (reference sequence). The CDR3 spells CASSGRRSDNEQFF. The CDR3 region has the DNA TGTGCCAGCAGCGGAAGGCGGTCAGACAATGAGCAGTTCTTC.

The genes are TRBV7-9 and TRBJ1-1, with a weak D call TRBD1 (6 bases). V lost 5 bases, J lost 8 bases, and 18 bases lay in between. CDR1 and CDR2 (germline): SEHNR, FQNEAQ (reference sequence). This CDR3 has 14 amino acids. The CDR3 DNA reads TGTGCCAGCAGCGCACAGGGACCTCTGGGAGAAGCTTTCTTT. Translating it yields CASSAQGPLGEAFF.

A word on this clone: Other DNA sequences in the same sample also yield this CDR3. The genes are TRBV12-3 or TRBV12-4 and TRBJ2-1, with unresolved D. The CDR3 length is 11 residues. Between the trimmed V and J ends, which lost 1 base and 8 bases, there was a span of 3 bases. The CDR3 loop reads CASSLVDEQFF. Written as DNA, the CDR3 is TGTGCCAGCAGTTTAGTGGATGAGCAGTTCTTC.

V and J are TRBV11-2 and TRBJ1-5; tentative D call: TRBD1 (5 bases). This CDR3 has 13 residues. Trimming removed 5 bases from V and 4 bases from J, with 9 bases in between. Germline loops: CDR1 SGHAT, CDR2 FQNNGV. The CDR3 coding sequence is TGTGCCAGCAGCCGTGGGGGTAATCAGCCCCAGCATTTT. This gives the protein CASSRGGNQPQHF.

The chain joins TRBV28 to TRBJ2-1; TRBD2 matches at 14 bases. This CDR3 spans 15 amino acids. V lost 8 bases to trimming and J lost 8 bases; unmatched junction nucleotides: 8. Per germline, CDR1 MDHEN and CDR2 SYDVKM. The CDR3 DNA follows: TGTGCCAGCGAGGAGACTAGCGGGAGGGCCGATGAGCAGTTCTTC. This sequence encodes CASEETSGRADEQFF.